The 2 T cell receptor beta chains given below trace back to one sample, sequenced in a study of T cell responses to AZD1222 COVID-19 vaccine. Repertoires were generated with immunoSEQ multiplex PCR, while TCRdb's copy carries only in-frame clones and drops some. The sample has some 86,000 clones; 80% are singletons. The sequences come from peripheral blood, collected on day 0 of AZD1222 vaccination. The source is an adult in good health.

This chain joins TRBV6-5 and TRBJ1-1; unclear D gene. Trimming removed 2 bases at V and 0 bases at J, with 13 bases between. This CDR3 region has 16 residues. Germline V gene data show CDR1 as MNHEY and CDR2 as SVGAGI. The CDR3 DNA sequence: TGTGCCAGCAGTTACGGTCTGTCGGTTCTGAACACTGAAGCTTTCTTT. Translation: CASSYGLSVLNTEAFF.

This rearrangement joins TRBV7-2 to TRBJ2-5, with D perhaps matching TRBD1 (5 bases). Looked up from germline, CDR1 is SGHTA and CDR2 is FQGNSA. V gave up 6 bases and J gave up 1 base, with 9 bases separating them. The CDR3 extends over 13 amino acids. CDR3 DNA: TGTGCCAGCAGTCTGGGGCGCCAAGAGACCCAGTACTTC. Amino acid sequence: CASSLGRQETQYF.